Listed below are T cell receptor beta chains from one sample, sequenced in a study of blood T cell repertoires in COVID-19. The data were produced by immunoSEQ multiplex PCR, yet TCRdb's version contains in-frame clones alone and is incomplete. The sample has about 120,000 clones, around three quarters seen once; the top ten hold about 4%. The sequenced material came from peripheral blood. These receptor sequences come from a woman of 80 years or more with acute or convalescent COVID-19. The CDR3 runs from the conserved cysteine through the conserved F or W. A D gene is named only where the DNA matches it firmly. Clone size appears in some rows only: once, few, many, or a class for an expanded clone.

>TRBV18|TRBJ1-2|NA|NA|13
CASSPTPNYGYTF
TGTGCCAGCTCACCAACACCTAACTATGGCTACACCTTC
>TRBV5-4|TRBJ1-2|TRBD1|NA|16
CASSLDRQGADYGYTF
TGTGCCAGCAGCTTGGACAGACAGGGGGCGGACTATGGCTACACCTTC
>TRBV7-2|TRBJ2-7|TRBD1|NA|15
CASSFRQGGSYEQYF
TGTGCCAGCAGCTTCCGACAGGGTGGGTCCTACGAGCAGTACTTC
>TRBV6-5|TRBJ1-1|NA|NA|15
CASKQSRVTNTEAFF
TGTGCCAGCAAGCAAAGTCGGGTAACGAACACTGAAGCTTTCTTT
>TRBV5-6|TRBJ1-6|NA|NA|15
CASSFGAFQDSPLHF
TGTGCCAGCAGCTTTGGGGCCTTCCAAGATTCACCCCTCCACTTT
>TRBV2|TRBJ1-4|TRBD1|NA|14
CASSDRGLDEKLFF
TGTGCCAGCAGCGACAGGGGGCTCGATGAAAAACTGTTTTTT
>TRBV24-1|TRBJ2-1|TRBD2|NA|16
CATSDTSGGAYNEQFF
TGTGCCACCAGTGATACTAGCGGGGGGGCATACAATGAGCAGTTCTTC
>TRBV20-1|TRBJ1-2|NA|NA|15
CSASPTQGLYYGYTF
TGCAGTGCTAGTCCAACCCAGGGGCTCTACTATGGCTACACCTTC
>TRBV5-1|TRBJ2-7|TRBD2|once|20
CASSRRQGGGLAGSSYEQYF
TGCGCCAGCAGCCGGCGACAGGGTGGGGGACTAGCGGGGAGCTCCTACGAGCAGTACTTC
>TRBV19|TRBJ1-2|TRBD1|NA|17
CASSTSIPRTGVYGYTF
TGTGCCAGTAGCACCTCAATCCCCCGGACAGGGGTCTATGGCTACACCTTC
>TRBV6-5|TRBJ2-7|NA|NA|11
CASQALDEQYF
TGTGCCAGCCAGGCTCTCGACGAGCAGTACTTC
>TRBV19|TRBJ1-1|NA|NA|14
CASSIPGQNTEAFF
TGTGCCAGTAGTATCCCCGGACAGAACACTGAAGCTTTCTTT
>TRBV18|TRBJ2-7|TRBD2|once|15
CASSPQTSGTNEQYF
TGTGCCAGCTCACCACAAACTAGCGGGACCAACGAGCAGTACTTC
>TRBV29-1|TRBJ2-5|TRBD2|NA|14
CSVGESAGGETQYF
TGCAGCGTTGGAGAATCAGCGGGAGGAGAGACCCAGTACTTC
>TRBV7-2|TRBJ2-5|TRBD2|NA|15
CASSLEAGPQETQYF
TGTGCCAGCAGCTTAGAAGCGGGACCACAAGAGACCCAGTACTTC
>TRBV27|TRBJ2-7|TRBD2|NA|15
CASSPHTSGSTEQYF
TGTGCCAGCAGTCCCCACACTAGCGGGAGTACCGAGCAGTACTTC
>TRBV6-4|TRBJ2-7|NA|NA|14
CASRPLGSSYEQYF
TGTGCCAGCAGGCCCCTGGGGAGCTCCTACGAGCAGTACTTC
>TRBV3-1/TRBV3-2|TRBJ1-2|TRBD1|NA|14
CASSNGQGYYGYTF
TGTGCCAGCAGCAATGGACAGGGATACTATGGCTACACCTTC
>TRBV7-9|TRBJ1-4|TRBD1|few|16
CASSAQGGAANEKLFF
TGTGCCAGCAGCGCACAAGGGGGCGCGGCTAATGAAAAACTGTTTTTT
>TRBV11-1|TRBJ2-5|NA|NA|13
CASSRTAQETQYF
TGTGCCAGCAGCCGGACAGCCCAAGAGACCCAGTACTTC
>TRBV7-3|TRBJ1-1|NA|NA|13
CASSSSGGTEAFF
TGTGCCAGCAGCTCATCGGGGGGAACTGAAGCTTTCTTT
>TRBV2|TRBJ2-2|NA|many|15
CASSEVGGTGGELFF
TGTGCCAGCAGTGAAGTGGGAGGTACGGGCGGGGAGCTGTTTTTT
>TRBV4-1|TRBJ1-2|TRBD1|NA|15
CASSQPTGDFYGYTF
TGCGCCAGCAGCCAACCGACAGGGGATTTCTATGGCTACACCTTC
>TRBV30|TRBJ2-3|TRBD1|NA|15
CAWSVQTGGTDTQYF
TGTGCCTGGAGTGTACAAACAGGGGGCACAGATACGCAGTATTTT
>TRBV7-2|TRBJ1-3|NA|NA|16
CASSLRGGFSGNTIYF
TGTGCCAGCAGCCTCCGAGGGGGATTCTCTGGAAACACCATATATTTT
>TRBV9|TRBJ2-2|NA|NA|14
CASSADSYTGELFF
TGTGCCAGCAGCGCCGACAGTTACACCGGGGAGCTGTTTTTT
>TRBV11-1|TRBJ1-3|NA|NA|14
CASSLHRSGNTIYF
TGTGCCAGCAGCTTACACAGATCTGGAAACACCATATATTTT
>TRBV3-1/TRBV3-2|TRBJ1-3|TRBD1|many|14
CASSQTGGGNTIYF
TGTGCCAGCAGCCAAACAGGGGGAGGAAACACCATATATTTT
>TRBV4-3|TRBJ1-2|NA|NA|13
CASSQDTAGGYTF
TGCGCCAGCAGCCAAGATACGGCGGGTGGCTACACCTTC
>TRBV2|TRBJ2-5|NA|NA|13
CASSEYEQETQYF
TGTGCCAGCAGTGAATACGAGCAAGAGACCCAGTACTTC
>TRBV7-8|TRBJ2-1|NA|NA|14
CASSSGVSYNEQFF
TGTGCCAGCAGTTCAGGGGTCTCCTACAATGAGCAGTTCTTC
>TRBV5-4|TRBJ1-1|TRBD1|NA|14
CASSLDRGSTEAFF
TGTGCCAGCAGCTTGGACAGGGGGAGCACTGAAGCTTTCTTT
>TRBV4-3|TRBJ1-1|TRBD1|NA|16
CASRLTGGAGGTEAFF
TGCGCCAGCAGACTGACAGGGGGCGCAGGGGGCACTGAAGCTTTCTTT
>TRBV29-1|TRBJ2-1|NA|NA|13
CSVVSIGYNEQFF
TGCAGCGTTGTGTCGATCGGGTACAATGAGCAGTTCTTC
>TRBV18|TRBJ1-1|NA|few|14
CASSQQGGNTEAFF
TGTGCCAGCTCACAACAGGGTGGGAACACTGAAGCTTTCTTT
>TRBV7-8|TRBJ1-1|TRBD1|NA|13
CASSLTGGGEAFF
TGTGCCAGCAGCTTGACAGGGGGCGGTGAAGCTTTCTTT
>TRBV18|TRBJ2-7|TRBD1|few|13
CASSSTGGSEQYF
TGTGCCAGCTCTTCTACAGGGGGGAGCGAGCAGTACTTC
>TRBV13|TRBJ2-7|TRBD2|NA|14
CASSASGGAGEQYF
TGTGCCAGCAGCGCTAGCGGGGGGGCCGGCGAGCAGTACTTC
>TRBV10-2|TRBJ2-7|TRBD2|NA|13
CASSVAGSYEQYF
TGCGCCAGCAGTGTAGCGGGTTCCTACGAGCAGTACTTC
>TRBV7-2|TRBJ2-4|NA|NA|15
CASSPEPGAKNIQYF
TGTGCCAGCAGCCCGGAGCCGGGTGCCAAAAACATTCAGTACTTC
>TRBV27|TRBJ2-2|NA|few|16
CASTREIDMNTGELFF
TGTGCCAGCACGAGGGAGATCGACATGAACACCGGGGAGCTGTTTTTT
>TRBV28|TRBJ2-3|NA|NA|15
CASSWRGIVSDTQYF
TGTGCCAGCAGTTGGCGAGGGATTGTGTCAGATACGCAGTATTTT
>TRBV18|TRBJ2-6|TRBD2|NA|15
CASSTGGAGANVLTF
TGTGCCAGCTCTACCGGGGGGGCTGGGGCCAACGTCCTGACTTTC
>TRBV24-1|TRBJ1-5|NA|NA|12
CATSKGNQPQHF
TGTGCCACCAGTAAGGGGAATCAGCCCCAGCATTTT
>TRBV11-2|TRBJ1-1|NA|NA|14
CASSLGTEPPEAFF
TGTGCCAGCAGCTTAGGGACAGAACCGCCTGAAGCTTTCTTT
>TRBV5-1|TRBJ2-1|TRBD2|NA|15
CASSLISGRVNEQFF
TGCGCCAGCAGCTTGATAAGCGGGAGGGTTAATGAGCAGTTCTTC
>TRBV27|TRBJ1-2|NA|NA|17
CASSLTVKPGFHYGYTF
TGTGCCAGCAGTTTAACCGTAAAGCCAGGGTTTCATTATGGCTACACCTTC
>TRBV4-1|TRBJ1-4|NA|NA|15
CASSQDRVTNEKLFF
TGCGCCAGCAGCCAAGATCGAGTGACTAATGAAAAACTGTTTTTT